Below are 8 T cell receptor beta chains sequenced from a single sample in a study of blood T cell repertoires in COVID-19. Here immunoSEQ multiplex PCR was the method, and the copy in TCRdb shows in-frame clones only, minus some. The sample records more than 150,000 clones, approximately 85% being singletons. The source material was peripheral blood. The receptors originated from an elderly woman with acute or convalescent COVID-19.

The V gene is TRBV6-2 or TRBV6-3, the J gene TRBJ1-3; D is unresolved. CDR3 length equals 13 residues. V was shortened by 5 bases and J by 3 bases, with 8 bases between the two germline ends. The germline V gene has CDR1 MNHEY and CDR2 SVGEGT. CDR3 region: CASSPLIGNTIYF. CDR3 DNA sequence: TGTGCCAGCAGTCCACTAATTGGAAACACCATATATTTT.

This clone was seen only once. V usage is TRBV29-1 and J usage is TRBJ2-1; 12 nucleotides agree with TRBD2. The germline gives CDR1 SQVTM, CDR2 ANQGSEA. The CDR3 covers 12 residues. The J segment lost 15 bases and the V segment lost 7 bases, leaving 10 bases of the junction unmatched. The CDR3 DNA follows: TGCAGCGCCGAAACTAGCGGGAGGCACCGGTTCTTC. Its protein is CSAETSGRHRFF.

The V and J genes are TRBV4-1 and TRBJ1-5; possibly TRBD1 for D (6 bases). The CDR3 covers 15 residues. V dropped 0 bases and J dropped 5 bases, with 11 bases sitting between them. The germline V gene encodes CDR1 MGHRA and CDR2 YSYEKL. The CDR3 DNA is TGCGCCAGCAGCCAAGATCTGGACAGTTATCAGCCCCAGCATTTT. This translates into CASSQDLDSYQPQHF.

CDR3 residues: CASSLRSGETQYF. For the CDR3, the DNA is TGTGCCAGCAGCTTGAGATCGGGAGAGACCCAGTACTTC. This chain links TRBV5-6 with TRBJ2-5; D remains ambiguous. The CDR3 is 13 amino acids. The V end was cut by 1 base, the J end by 4 bases, with 8 bases between. The germline V gene encodes CDR1 SGHDT and CDR2 YYEEEE. Supplemented by reference TRBV5-6 and TRBJ2-5, the full variable domain reads DAGVTQSPTHLIKTRGQQVTLRCSPKSGHDTVSWYQQALGQGPQFIFQYYEEEERQRGNFPDRFSGHQFPNYSSELNVNALLLGDSALYLCASSLRSGETQYFGPGTRLLVL.

The rearrangement uses TRBV18 and TRBJ2-3; the match to TRBD2 covers 13 bases. With 5 bases clipped from V and 4 bases from J, the junction kept 6 bases outside the gene matches. Germline loops: CDR1 KGHSH, CDR2 LQKENI. CDR3 size: 16 residues. The CDR3 loop is CASSTTSGRAPDTQYF. The CDR3 region has the DNA TGTGCCAGCTCAACAACTAGCGGGAGGGCCCCAGATACGCAGTATTTT.

This rearrangement joins TRBV4-1 to TRBJ1-1; 8 positions match TRBD1. This CDR3 spans 16 amino acids. The junction had 9 bases not matched to a gene; V was cut back by 3 bases and J by 3 bases. CDR1 and CDR2 (germline): MGHRA, YSYEKL. The CDR3 protein is CASSHNRGRFDTEAFF. CDR3 nucleotide sequence: TGCGCCAGCAGCCATAACAGGGGGAGGTTTGACACTGAAGCTTTCTTT.

The genes are TRBV7-9 and TRBJ2-3, with 12 bases fitting TRBD1. Germline CDR1 SEHNR, CDR2 FQNEAQ (reference sequence). The V segment lost 0 bases and the J segment 2 bases; nucleotides outside the gene matches: 9. The CDR3 sequence is 19 residues long. CDR3 residues: CASSLALGQGAKSTDTQYF. For the CDR3, the DNA is TGTGCCAGCAGCTTAGCGCTGGGACAGGGGGCCAAATCCACAGATACGCAGTATTTT.

The chain links TRBV7-2 to TRBJ2-5; 8 bases are shared with TRBD2. After removal of 5 bases from V and 5 bases from J, the junction contained 7 bases not matched to a gene. This CDR3 is 14 amino acids long. Germline CDR1 reads SGHTA; CDR2 reads FQGNSA. The CDR3 bases are TGTGCCAGCAGCCCCGGGACTAGTCGGGAGACCCAGTACTTC. This translates into CASSPGTSRETQYF.